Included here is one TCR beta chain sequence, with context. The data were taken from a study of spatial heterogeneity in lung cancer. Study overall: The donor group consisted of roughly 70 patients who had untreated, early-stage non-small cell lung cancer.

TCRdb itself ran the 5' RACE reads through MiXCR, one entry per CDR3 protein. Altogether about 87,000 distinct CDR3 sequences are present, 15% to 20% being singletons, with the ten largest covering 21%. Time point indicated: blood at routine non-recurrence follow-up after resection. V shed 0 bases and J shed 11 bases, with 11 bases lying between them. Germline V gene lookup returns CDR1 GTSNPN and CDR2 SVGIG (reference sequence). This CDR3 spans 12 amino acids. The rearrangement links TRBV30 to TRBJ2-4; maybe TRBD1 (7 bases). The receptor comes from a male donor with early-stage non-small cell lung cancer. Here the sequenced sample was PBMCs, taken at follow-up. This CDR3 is CAWSVGGQFQYF. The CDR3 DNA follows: TGTGCCTGGAGTGTGGGGGGACAGTTTCAGTACTTC.